This T cell receptor beta chain appears in the sequencing data of a study of OX40 agonist ivuxolimab in advanced cancers. Assay used: immunoSEQ multiplex PCR; TCRdb lists only in-frame clones, some missing. The table lists approximately 82,000 clones, around four fifths of them singletons, with more than 0.75% in the top ten. Germline loops: CDR1 KGHSH, CDR2 LQKENI. Trimming cost V 3 bases and J 4 bases; bases outside gene matches: 15. The CDR3 extends over 17 amino acids. This TCR was recovered from an adult with an advanced solid tumor such as melanoma, head and neck, liver or kidney cancer. V usage is TRBV18 and J usage is TRBJ2-7, with TRBD2 identical over 7 bases. Sequencing used CD4+ or CD8+ T cells sorted from blood, obtained in a trial of the OX40 agonist ivuxolimab. CDR3 nucleotides: TGTGCCAGCTCACCGATGGTGTCGGGGAGGGGTCGGTACGAGCAGTACTTC. Translating gives CASSPMVSGRGRYEQYF.